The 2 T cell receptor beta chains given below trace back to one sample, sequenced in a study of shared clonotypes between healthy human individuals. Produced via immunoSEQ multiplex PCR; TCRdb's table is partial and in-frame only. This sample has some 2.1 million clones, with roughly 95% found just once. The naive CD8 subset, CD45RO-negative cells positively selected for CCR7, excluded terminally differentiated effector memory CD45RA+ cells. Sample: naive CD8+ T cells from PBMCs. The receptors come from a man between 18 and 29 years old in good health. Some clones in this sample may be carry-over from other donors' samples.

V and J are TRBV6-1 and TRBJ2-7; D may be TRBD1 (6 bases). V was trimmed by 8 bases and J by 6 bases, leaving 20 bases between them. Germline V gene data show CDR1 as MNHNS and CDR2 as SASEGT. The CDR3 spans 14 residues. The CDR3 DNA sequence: TGTGCCAGCCCAAGCCACAGGGATAAGGGCGAGCAGTACTTC. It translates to CASPSHRDKGEQYF.

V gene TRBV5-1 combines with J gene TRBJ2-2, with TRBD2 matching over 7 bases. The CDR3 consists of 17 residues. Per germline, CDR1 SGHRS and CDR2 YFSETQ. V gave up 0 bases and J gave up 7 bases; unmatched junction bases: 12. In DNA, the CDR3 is TGCGCCAGCAGCTTGGCCTGGGCAGCGGGAAGTTTCGGGGAGCTGTTTTTT. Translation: CASSLAWAAGSFGELFF.